The entry that follows covers one T cell receptor (beta chain) sequence. No antigen is known for it. No base quality values were provided; no much bigger clone lies one nucleotide off. This specimen belongs to a study of T cells in Graves' hyperthyroidism and ophthalmopathy (dated by TCRdb to the late 2010s). At the level of the whole study: To identify TCR V-J signatures that set the groups apart, the researchers used a discovery cohort of 90 to 100 patients, made up of 40 to 45 with Graves' ophthalmopathy and some 55 with stable Graves' hyperthyroidism. Following sampling, methimazole starting at 30 mg daily was given to hyperthyroidism patients, and high-dose intravenous methylprednisolone was given to ophthalmopathy patients. The roughly 100 discovery patients were randomly divided into training and test sets at a 7:3 ratio. TCR Vbeta CDR3 sequencing of roughly 140 peripheral blood samples (under 45 ophthalmopathy, 70 to 85 hyperthyroidism and around 17 progressor patients) is reported in the paper. Whether ophthalmopathy could be predicted prospectively was tested in an independent validation cohort made up of under 20 hyperthyroidism patients plus 17 patients who later progressed to ophthalmopathy. Thyroid tissue and blood T-cell repertoires from more than five Graves' hyperthyroidism patients were also compared in the study.

The V end gives up 3 bases and the J end 8 bases, leaving 5 bases in the junction not matched to a gene. The germline V gene encodes CDR1 KGHSH and CDR2 LQKENI. Measured from the cysteine to the phenylalanine, the CDR3 is 14 residues long. Only the CDR3 DNA stays, 42 bases, in frame from base 1. TCR beta CDR3 regions were amplified from RNA transcripts. For the first round of RT-PCR on the TCR CDR3, the HTBI primer set was used together with the Qiagen OneStep RT-PCR kit. The libraries were constructed in a second round of multiplex PCR and then size-selected and purified. Paired-end sequencing of the libraries was performed with 100 bp reads on an Illumina HiSeq2000. For the original study's pipeline: SOAPnuke was used to process the raw data, throwing out any read that contained adapters or uncalled bases, had a mean Phred below 15, or lacked an exact constant-primer or identifier match. COPE v1.2.5 was used to merge high-quality paired reads, and clonotypes were defined as unique nucleotide sequences. MiTCR v1.1 was used to align the clonotypes against IMGT TRBV, TRBD and TRBJ reference segments. The analysis was restricted to V-J combinations with a frequency above 0.0001, which together covered roughly 99% of the repertoires. The TCS score was defined as the ratio of F50 (clonal expansion) to E x V (chaos), calculated using BLOSUM62-based TCRdist between CDR3 peptides within each V-J. Welch's t-statistics and random forest reduced roughly 540 V-J features to around 14, which were used in a naive Bayes classifier (R e1071). The similarity between thyroid and blood repertoires was quantified using the Morisita-Horn index. The public reads were run again by TCRdb, first through fastp at Q25 and then through MiXCR, and only productive beta chains were kept. Under each unique CDR3 protein, matching rows form one entry showing the most common genes and DNA. These V and J calls rely on TCRdb rather than the paper's analysis. This sample is represented by fewer than 650,000 distinct CDR3 sequences; approximately 48% of them were singletons. About two fifths of the sample is held by the ten biggest clonotypes.

Patients with uncontrolled infections, other autoimmune diseases, pregnancy or lactation were excluded. Diagnoses were based on clinical symptoms, serum thyroxine and TRAb, thyroid ultrasound and orbital computed tomography. Total RNA was extracted with Trizol reagent, and quality was checked on an Agilent 2100 Bioanalyzer. What the authors observed across the whole study: No statistical method was used to set the sample size in advance, and investigators knew the group allocation. Most expanded thyroid clonotypes (frequency above 0.001) were also detected in blood, a finding suggesting that blood repertoires may reflect thyroid immune responses. During validation, the model predicted progression to ophthalmopathy a median of roughly 7.1 months ahead of onset, with almost 71% sensitivity and roughly 75% specificity. A 13 V-J signature model separated ophthalmopathy from stable hyperthyroidism, with 87.88% sensitivity and roughly 81% specificity in cross-validation and 80%/75% in testing.

This sequence was found in an adult woman with Graves' disease, either hyperthyroidism or ophthalmopathy (not recorded which). The material sequenced was peripheral blood or thyroid tissue (not recorded which). The sequence links TRBV18 to TRBJ1-4, and TRBD1 matches 8 of the central bases. The DNA sequence is as follows: TGTGCCAGCTCACCCGGACAGGGTGGAGAAAAACTGTTTTTT. Its protein is CASSPGQGGEKLFF. Outside the CDR3, residues come from the reference TRBV18 and TRBJ1-4 proteins, so the full variable domain is: NAGVMQNPRHLVRRRGQEARLRCSPMKGHSHVYWYRQLPEEGLKFMVYLQKENIIDESGMPKERFSAEFPKEGPSILRIQQVVRGDSAAYFCASSPGQGGEKLFFGSGTQLSVL.